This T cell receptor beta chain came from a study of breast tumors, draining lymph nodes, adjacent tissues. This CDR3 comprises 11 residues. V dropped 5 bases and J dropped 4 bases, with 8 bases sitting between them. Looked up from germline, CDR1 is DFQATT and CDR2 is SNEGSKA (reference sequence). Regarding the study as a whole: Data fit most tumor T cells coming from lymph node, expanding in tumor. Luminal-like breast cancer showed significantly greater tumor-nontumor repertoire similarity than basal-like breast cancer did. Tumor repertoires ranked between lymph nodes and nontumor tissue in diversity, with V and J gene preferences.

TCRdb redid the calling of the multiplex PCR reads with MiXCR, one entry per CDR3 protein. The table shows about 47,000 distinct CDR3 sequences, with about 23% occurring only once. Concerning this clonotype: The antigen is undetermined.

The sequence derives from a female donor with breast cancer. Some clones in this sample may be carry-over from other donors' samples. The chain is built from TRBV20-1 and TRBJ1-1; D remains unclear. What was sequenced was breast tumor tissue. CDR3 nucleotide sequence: TGCAGTGCTTTTTTGGGCACTGAAGCTTTCTTT. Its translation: CSAFLGTEAFF.